A single sample gave rise to the 30 T cell receptor beta chains below, sequenced in a study of blood T cell repertoires in COVID-19. TCRdb's table, derived via immunoSEQ multiplex PCR, lists solely in-frame clones and lacks some. The data hold 150,000 to 200,000 clones, with around 84% observed a single time. The sequenced sample consisted of peripheral blood. All receptors derive from an elderly woman with acute or convalescent COVID-19.

The rearrangement joins TRBV15 to TRBJ2-7; 9 nucleotides line up with TRBD1. CDR1 LNHNV and CDR2 YYDKDF come from the germline V gene (reference sequence). Trimming took 1 base from V and 4 from J; bases not matched to a gene: 14. The CDR3 totals 18 residues. Here the CDR3 DNA reads TGTGCCACCAGCAGAGGGACTAACCAAGGGACAGGGAGGTACGAGCAGTACTTC. This gives the protein CATSRGTNQGTGRYEQYF.

This sequence joins TRBV7-6 and TRBJ2-2, with D perhaps matching TRBD1 (5 bases). This CDR3 is 15 amino acids long. Trimming removed 8 bases from V and 1 base from J, with 14 bases in between. Germline CDR1 and CDR2: SGHVS and FNYEAQ. This chain's CDR3 is CASGLTDLNTGELFF. In nucleotides, the CDR3 is TGTGCCAGCGGGCTGACAGACCTGAACACCGGGGAGCTGTTTTTT.

Note on this clone: Other DNA sequences in this sample translate to the same CDR3. The gene calls are TRBV5-5 and TRBJ1-2; 10 bases are shared with TRBD1. Germline V gene lookup returns CDR1 SGHKS and CDR2 YYEKEE (reference sequence). V was pared by 0 bases and J by 4 bases, with 9 bases of the junction left unmatched. The CDR3 has 17 residues. The CDR3 region is CASSLVTGGAGGYGYTF. In nucleotides, the CDR3 is TGTGCCAGCAGCTTGGTGACAGGGGGCGCAGGGGGCTATGGCTACACCTTC. The whole variable domain, remainder taken from reference TRBV5-5 and TRBJ1-2, is DAGVTQSPTHLIKTRGQQVTLRCSPISGHKSVSWYQQVLGQGPQFIFQYYEKEERGRGNFPDRFSARQFPNYSSELNVNALLLGDSALYLCASSLVTGGAGGYGYTFGSGTRLTVV.

V and J are TRBV2 and TRBJ1-2, with TRBD1 matching 7 bases. The V gene end was trimmed by 5 bases and the J gene end by 14 bases; junction bases not matched to a gene: 14. Germline lookup yields CDR1 SNHLY and CDR2 FYNNEI. The CDR3 is made up of 13 amino acids. The CDR3 is CASSLGGTAVLTF. The CDR3 DNA reads TGTGCCAGCAGTTTAGGTGGGACAGCGGTCCTGACCTTC. The variable domain in full, with the rest retrieved from reference TRBV2 and TRBJ1-2, is EPEVTQTPSHQVTQMGQEVILRCVPISNHLYFYWYRQILGQKVEFLVSFYNNEISEKSEIFDDQFSVERPDGSNFTLKIRSTKLEDSAMYFCASSLGGTAVLTFGSGTRLTVV.

Only a few counts were recorded for this clone. The J gene is TRBJ1-6, the V gene TRBV6-5, with 7 bases matching TRBD1. Germline CDR1 MNHEY, CDR2 SVGAGI. This CDR3 is built from 13 residues. With V trimmed by 6 bases and J by 6 bases, 2 bases remained unmatched. The CDR3 DNA reads TGTGCCAGCAGGGACAGGAGTAATTCACCCCTCCACTTT. This translates into CASRDRSNSPLHF.

On this clone itself: A junction boundary mismatches the germline segment, possibly from a read error. This sequence joins TRBV7-7 and TRBJ2-2; 7 bases are a match to TRBD1. The CDR3 loop spans 16 amino acids. The germline gives CDR1 SSHAT, CDR2 FNYEAQ (reference sequence). For the CDR3, the DNA is TGTGCTAGCAGCCCCGACAGGGTGGGAATCACCGGGGAGCTGTTTTTT. Its protein is CASSPDRVGITGELFF.

The J gene is TRBJ1-1, the V gene TRBV4-1; possibly TRBD1 for D (6 bases). V lost 0 bases, J lost 4 bases, and 21 bases lay in between. Germline assignment: CDR1 MGHRA and CDR2 YSYEKL. CDR3 length: 18 amino acids. CDR3 amino acids: CASSQDDSGALPGTEAFF. The DNA of the CDR3 is TGCGCCAGCAGCCAAGATGATTCAGGGGCCCTGCCGGGCACTGAAGCTTTCTTT.

The CDR3 sequence is CASMGQGRNSPLHF. CDR3 nucleotide sequence: TGTGCCAGCATGGGACAGGGTAGGAATTCACCCCTCCACTTT. The chain is built from TRBV9 and TRBJ1-6, with 9 positions matching TRBD1. This CDR3 is built from 14 residues. Germline V CDR1 and CDR2: SGDLS, YYNGEE. V lost 6 bases and J lost 7; bases outside the gene matches: 5.

The genes are TRBV12-5 and TRBJ2-7; D perhaps matches TRBD2 (6 bases). The CDR3 extends over 16 amino acids. Germline lookup yields CDR1 LGHNT and CDR2 FRNRAP. The V and J ends lost 0 bases and 2 bases respectively, with 14 bases between them. The CDR3 loop is CASGLVVGTFPYEQYF. DNA of the CDR3: TGTGCTAGTGGTTTGGTAGTGGGGACTTTTCCCTACGAGCAGTACTTC.

The V and J genes are TRBV5-4 and TRBJ2-3, with 7 bases that match TRBD2. CDR1 is SGHNT and CDR2 is YYREEE in the germline V gene (reference sequence). The CDR3 is 15 amino acids. Trimming removed 2 bases from V and 6 bases from J; junction bases left unmatched: 9. This chain's CDR3 is CASSFGGGPSDTQYF. The CDR3 nucleotides are TGTGCCAGCAGCTTCGGGGGAGGGCCTTCCGATACGCAGTATTTT.

The genes are TRBV19 and TRBJ2-7; TRBD2 agrees at 7 bases. The V and J ends lost 2 bases and 7 bases, in that order; junction bases with no gene match: 8. CDR1 is LNHDA, CDR2 SQIVND, per germline (reference sequence). CDR3 size: 14 residues. CDR3 sequence: CASSIRGGALEQYF. The CDR3 DNA is TGTGCCAGTAGTATACGGGGAGGGGCCCTGGAGCAGTACTTC.

The chain carries TRBV18 and TRBJ1-1; D may be TRBD1 (6 bases). Germline values: CDR1 KGHSH, CDR2 LQKENI. Trimming stripped 5 bases from V and 5 bases from J, with 15 bases between. This CDR3 has 14 amino acids. The CDR3 region has the DNA TGTGCCAGCTCATTACAGGGAAGGGGAACTGAAGCTTTCTTT. Protein sequence: CASSLQGRGTEAFF.

This clone was observed a handful of times. V and J are TRBV5-5 and TRBJ2-7, with D possibly matching TRBD2 (6 bases). Per germline, CDR1 SGHKS and CDR2 YYEKEE (reference sequence). V dropped 1 base and J dropped 0 bases, with 17 bases sitting between them. CDR3 length equals 17 residues. The CDR3 is CASSLWGGARSSYEQYF. The DNA of the CDR3 is TGTGCCAGCAGCTTGTGGGGAGGAGCCCGGAGCTCCTACGAGCAGTACTTC.

In its sample, this clone was seen once. The chain employs TRBV7-9 and TRBJ2-5; 8 nucleotides align to TRBD1. The trim removed 1 base at V and 7 bases at J, leaving 11 bases unmatched. This CDR3 comprises 16 residues. Germline V gene data show CDR1 as SEHNR and CDR2 as FQNEAQ (reference sequence). CDR3 protein: CASSLEGGQVWRTQYF. CDR3 DNA sequence: TGTGCCAGCAGCTTAGAAGGGGGACAGGTTTGGAGGACCCAGTACTTC.

The chain is built from TRBV6-2 or TRBV6-3 and TRBJ1-5; TRBD1 might be the D (6 bases). V was pared by 4 bases and J by 3 bases, with 16 bases between. This CDR3 contains 16 residues. CDR1 and CDR2 (germline): MNHEY, SVGEGT. This CDR3 reads CASSWGSGGPNQPQHF. Written as DNA, the CDR3 is TGTGCCAGCAGTTGGGGGAGCGGGGGCCCCAATCAGCCCCAGCATTTT.

The chain uses TRBV5-4 and TRBJ1-3; tentatively, D is TRBD1 (6 bases). Germline V CDR1 and CDR2: SGHNT, YYREEE (reference sequence). V lost 1 base and J 1 base, leaving 6 bases between the germline ends. This CDR3 contains 14 residues. The CDR3 region has the DNA TGTGCCAGCAGCTTGCAGGGGTCTGGAAACACCATATATTTT. Amino acids: CASSLQGSGNTIYF.

The V call is TRBV28, the J call TRBJ2-4, with D perhaps TRBD2 (6 bases). This CDR3 contains 14 residues. Germline CDR1 reads MDHEN; CDR2 reads SYDVKM. Trimming took off 5 bases at V and 7 bases at J, with 15 bases between the two ends. CDR3 coding DNA: TGTGCCAGCAGTCCCCCGGGACTTTTCAACATTCAGTACTTC. This sequence encodes CASSPPGLFNIQYF.

This clone showed up just once. This chain joins TRBV2 and TRBJ1-1, with 9 nucleotides matching TRBD1. CDR3 length: 14 amino acids. Per germline, CDR1 SNHLY and CDR2 FYNNEI. Losses at the gene ends were 6 bases for V and 3 bases for J; bases not matched to a gene: 5. CDR3 sequence reads: CASSGDRVDTEAFF. As DNA, the CDR3 is TGTGCCAGCAGCGGGGACAGGGTTGACACTGAAGCTTTCTTT.

V usage is TRBV5-1 and J usage is TRBJ2-3; D might be TRBD1 (6 bases). The CDR3 is made up of 15 amino acids. The germline V gene encodes CDR1 SGHRS and CDR2 YFSETQ. V lost 4 bases and J 3 bases, leaving 15 bases between the germline ends. CDR3 in amino acids: CASSPRRGGTDTQYF. The DNA of the CDR3 is TGCGCCAGCAGCCCCCGGCGAGGGGGAACAGATACGCAGTATTTT. Complete variable domain (other parts from reference TRBV5-1 and TRBJ2-3): KAGVTQTPRYLIKTRGQQVTLSCSPISGHRSVSWYQQTPGQGLQFLFEYFSETQRNKGNFPGRFSGRQFSNSRSEMNVSTLELGDSALYLCASSPRRGGTDTQYFGPGTRLTVL.

V usage is TRBV7-2 and J usage is TRBJ1-4, with TRBD1 identical over 10 bases. The CDR3 consists of 14 residues. V lost 3 bases and J lost 8; bases outside the gene matches: 3. CDR1 and CDR2 (germline): SGHTA, FQGNSA. The CDR3 reads CASSLTGGMEKLFF. CDR3 sequence (DNA): TGTGCCAGCAGCTTGACAGGGGGCATGGAAAAACTGTTTTTT.

This rearrangement joins TRBV9 to TRBJ2-2; D might be TRBD2 (7 bases). The CDR3 covers 16 residues. V lost 4 bases to trimming and J lost 6 bases, with 19 bases between them. Germline lookup yields CDR1 SGDLS and CDR2 YYNGEE. In DNA, the CDR3 is TGTGCCAGCAGCCCCCATGGGGGGGGGCGGTCCGGGGAGCTGTTTTTT. Its translation is CASSPHGGGRSGELFF.

The chain links TRBV25-1 to TRBJ1-2, with 9 nucleotides matching TRBD1. Germline trimming cut 6 bases from V and 4 bases from J; bases unmatched to any gene: 12. From germline, CDR1 is MGHDK and CDR2 SYGVNS. The CDR3 has 16 residues. CDR3 nucleotide sequence: TGTGCCAGCAGCCCGTTCCCGACAGGGGGTTTCTATGGCTACACCTTC. This gives the protein CASSPFPTGGFYGYTF.

The CDR3 nucleotides read TGTGCCAGCAGCCCCCGGACAGAAAACTATGGCTACACCTTC. Translation: CASSPRTENYGYTF. J is TRBJ1-2 and V is TRBV7-2, with TRBD1 as a possible D gene (6 bases). The length of the CDR3 is 14 residues. Germline lookup yields CDR1 SGHTA and CDR2 FQGNSA. The ends were cut back, 5 bases at V and 2 bases at J, with 12 bases in the middle.

V gene TRBV4-1 combines with J gene TRBJ1-1, with D unclear. CDR3 length equals 15 residues. V was clipped by 1 base and J by 1 base, with 10 bases between them. Germline CDR1 and CDR2: MGHRA and YSYEKL. The CDR3 reads CASSQVKGGNTEAFF. The CDR3 DNA is TGCGCCAGCAGCCAAGTGAAGGGAGGGAACACTGAAGCTTTCTTT.

This chain connects TRBV18 to TRBJ2-6, with 10 bases lining up with TRBD1. The CDR3 sequence is 17 residues long. V was clipped by 1 base and J by 3 bases; unmatched bases: 3. Germline CDR1 is KGHSH and CDR2 is LQKENI. The CDR3, as DNA: TGTGCCAGCTCACCACAGGGACAGGGGTATGGGGCCAACGTCCTGACTTTC. Encoded protein: CASSPQGQGYGANVLTF.

The chain couples TRBV5-5 to TRBJ1-3, with D tentatively TRBD1 (5 bases). Germline V gene data show CDR1 as SGHKS and CDR2 as YYEKEE (reference sequence). CDR3 length: 18 amino acids. Trimming stripped 3 bases from V and 0 bases from J, with 19 bases between. For the CDR3, the DNA is TGTGCCAGCAGCTGGTCCTCCCATACGGGGGTCTCTGGAAACACCATATATTTT. Its translation is CASSWSSHTGVSGNTIYF.

The chain uses TRBV27 and TRBJ2-7, with 10 bases matching TRBD1. Losses at the gene ends were 7 bases for V and 6 bases for J; bases not matched to a gene: 9. This CDR3 region has 14 residues. Germline values: CDR1 MNHEY, CDR2 SMNVEV (reference sequence). The DNA for the CDR3 is TGTGCCAGCACCACCCGACAGGGGGCCGGCGAGCAGTACTTC. It yields the protein CASTTRQGAGEQYF.

The chain uses TRBV19 and TRBJ2-3, with 12 positions matching TRBD2. Unmatched junction bases numbered 4, after V lost 5 bases and J lost 1 base. This CDR3 has 16 residues. The germline gives CDR1 LNHDA, CDR2 SQIVND (reference sequence). CDR3 residues: CASSLRLAGGTDTQYF. In nucleotides, the CDR3 is TGTGCCAGTAGTTTAAGACTAGCGGGAGGCACAGATACGCAGTATTTT.

This clone was seen only a few times. The gene calls are TRBV6-5 and TRBJ1-5; TRBD1 aligns across 7 bases. CDR3 length: 15 residues. J was trimmed by 6 bases and V by 7 bases; bases with no gene match: 12. Germline lookup yields CDR1 MNHEY and CDR2 SVGAGI. The CDR3 here is CASTTGDIMVQPQHF. As DNA, the CDR3 is TGTGCCAGCACCACAGGGGACATCATGGTTCAGCCCCAGCATTTT.

The J gene is TRBJ2-3, the V gene TRBV9; D perhaps matches TRBD2 (5 bases). V was trimmed by 0 bases and J by 6 bases, leaving 17 bases between them. CDR1 is SGDLS and CDR2 is YYNGEE in the germline V gene. This CDR3 spans 16 amino acids. The CDR3 bases are TGTGCCAGCAGCGTAGAGGCTAGCTCGCGTTGGGATACGCAGTATTTT. The encoded protein is CASSVEASSRWDTQYF.